This T cell receptor beta chain was profiled in a study of T cells in Graves' hyperthyroidism and ophthalmopathy. With V trimmed by 5 bases and J by 5 bases, 10 bases remained unmatched. This CDR3 spans 16 amino acids. CDR1 is MNHEY, CDR2 SVGEGT, per germline. Patients having uncontrolled infection, another autoimmune disease, pregnancy or lactation were not included. TCR beta CDR3 region amplification was performed from RNA transcripts. HTBI primers were employed in a first-round RT-PCR of the TCR CDR3. TCRdb itself ran the multiplex PCR reads through MiXCR, one entry per CDR3 protein. The sample has some 760,000 distinct CDR3 sequences; 12% to 15% are singletons.

Sequenced material: blood. The gene calls are TRBV6-2 or TRBV6-3 and TRBJ2-5, with TRBD2 matching 11 bases. The receptor was derived from a woman aged 18-29 years with Graves' hyperthyroidism. The CDR3 is CASSTIAGGSWETQYF. The CDR3 nucleotides read TGTGCCAGCAGTACTATAGCGGGAGGGAGTTGGGAGACCCAGTACTTC.